The source of this TCR beta chain is a study of vaccination and CD4 T cells after COVID-19. Study-level information: Taking of post-vaccine samples occurred a median about 70 days after dose two (range 14 to 241).

Broader study findings: It was found that, in convalescent patients, 304 of 307 vaccine-specific clones were spike mono-reactive.

Via MiXCR, TCRdb re-called the PCR reads, giving one row per CDR3 protein. The data show 35,000 to 45,000 distinct CDR3 sequences, about 35% seen once. Time point here: late sampling 161 to 241 days after vaccination in a few convalescent patients. Before Alpha, Beta and Delta appeared in the US, convalescents tested positive (March–late 2020). This clonotype was detected only a few times. The antigen is unknown. V lost 5 bases and J lost 4, with 11 bases in between. This CDR3 region has 13 residues. The germline V gene has CDR1 LNHNV and CDR2 YYDKDF (reference sequence). The TCR originated in a human donor who had recovered from COVID-19. The sample in question was CD4+ T cells from blood, obtained about 7 months after SARS-CoV-2 vaccination. The gene calls are TRBV15 and TRBJ1-1, with D uncertain. CDR3 in DNA: TGTGCCACCAGCCGAAACTTAGGCACTGAAGCTTTCTTT. Translation: CATSRNLGTEAFF.